This T cell receptor (beta chain) was identified in a study of T cell changes during pregnancy in multiple sclerosis. This table comes from immunoSEQ multiplex PCR, and its TCRdb copy is limited to in-frame clones, with some not included. The sample carries some 60,000 clones, roughly nine tenths recorded once. The germline CDR1 and CDR2 sequences are GTSNPN and SVGIG (reference sequence). Germline trimming cut 0 bases from V and 4 bases from J; bases unmatched to any gene: 8. The length of the CDR3 is 16 residues. The specimen comprised CD4+ T cells from peripheral blood mononuclear cells, sampled in the third trimester of pregnancy. V and J are TRBV30 and TRBJ2-1, with 8 positions matching TRBD2. This sequence was found in a female donor with multiple sclerosis, enrolled in a pregnancy study. CDR3 amino acids: CAWSVPGLESYNEQFF. CDR3 nucleotides: TGTGCCTGGAGTGTCCCGGGACTAGAGTCGTACAATGAGCAGTTCTTC.